This T cell receptor beta chain derives from a study of T-cell reconstitution after alpha-beta-depleted transplantation in children. General study results and limits: Surviving thymic progenitors and recipient T cells were the source of high TCRbeta diversity at day 60 in some patients. Two months or so post-transplant, alpha-beta T cells reportedly derived from several hundred expanded graft clones. After one year, T-cell counts and TCRbeta diversity mostly came from new T cells.

CDR1 MNHEY and CDR2 SVGAGI come from the germline V gene. This CDR3 region has 12 residues. Between the trimmed V and J ends, which lost 5 bases and 0 bases, there was a span of 5 bases. This clonotype came up a few times. Its antigen is undetermined. Unique molecular identifiers were used to barcode this TCRbeta library. Using its own MiXCR run on the PCR reads, TCRdb lists one record per CDR3 protein. The sample gives some 460,000 distinct CDR3 sequences, about 17% of which show up once; around 28% is in the top ten. The input for sequencing was PBMCs, mostly from graft donor cells, taken 360 days after TCRalphabeta/CD19-depleted stem cell transplant. The genes are TRBV6-5 and TRBJ2-7; D is undetermined. The TCR comes from a boy less than two years old who had a stem cell transplant for Wiskott-Aldrich syndrome, so the T cells may come from the graft donor. The CDR3 sequence is CASSQNSYEQYF. As DNA, the CDR3 is TGTGCCAGCAGTCAAAACTCCTACGAGCAGTACTTC.